Below, one T cell receptor beta chain is given with its context. The CDR3 has 14 amino acids. Per the germline V gene, CDR1 is MGHRA and CDR2 is YSYEKL. V shed 8 bases and J shed 5 bases, with 13 bases lying between them. 5'RACE template switching produced TCR cDNA carrying a universal primer site and UMIs. TCRdb independently ran MiXCR on the 5' RACE reads; one entry per CDR3 protein. This sample has some 390,000 distinct CDR3 sequences; about 17% occur once, and the top ten carry over 15%. The record originates from a study of T cells after yellow fever vaccination. The TCR sequence derives from a young man who received the YFV17D yellow fever vaccine. J is TRBJ2-6 and V is TRBV4-1; TRBD1 or TRBD2 may be the D gene (6 bases each). The sample was PBMCs, taken before the yellow fever booster vaccination. In nucleotides, the CDR3 is TGCGCCAGCGGGTTGGGGGGCAGGGCCAACGTCCTGACTTTC. Translating gives CASGLGGRANVLTF.